This T cell receptor (beta chain) is drawn from a study of blood T cell repertoires in COVID-19. Study overall: Sites in the United States, Italy and Spain provided acute and convalescent COVID-19 samples. PBMCs, B-cell-depleted T cells, or T cells were the source of the cDNA or gDNA that made up the material.

Enrollment of patients from Seattle took place during active infection, with longitudinal follow-up. This clone showed up just a few times. In the study's own analysis: Amplification with reference gene primers provided the estimates of nucleated cell counts. Libraries were prepared by immunoSEQ multiplex PCR; TCRdb keeps only in-frame clonotypes and omits some of them. That table gives V, J and clone size, and the DNA gave D and trimming. The data show about 180,000 clones, about 81% seen once. Sequencing was done on a sample of peripheral blood. The receptor comes from a woman older than 75 with COVID-19, enrolled during active disease.

CDR3: CASSLRTGTVPYEQYF. Written as DNA, the CDR3 is TGTGCCAGTAGTTTAAGGACAGGGACCGTCCCCTACGAGCAGTACTTC. This sequence joins TRBV19 and TRBJ2-7; 8 nucleotides match TRBD1. Unmatched junction bases numbered 11, after V lost 5 bases and J lost 2 bases. CDR3 length: 16 amino acids. Per the germline V gene, CDR1 is LNHDA and CDR2 is SQIVND (reference sequence).